Listed below are T cell receptor beta chains from one sample, sequenced in a study of identical twins. MiXCR, applied by TCRdb to the 5' RACE reads, yields one record per CDR3 protein. Among 240,000 or so distinct CDR3 sequences, roughly 7% were seen once, and the ten largest hold 3% to 4%. These data are also associated with another study on yellow fever vaccine responses in identical twins.

Sample: memory (CD45RO+) T cells sorted from blood. These receptors were collected from a woman under 30 in good health. Each CDR3 is given without its conserved first and last residue. The order of the fields is V gene, J gene, CDR3 protein.

TRBV11-2	TRBJ2-1	ASSPSGGPWGNEQF
TRBV12-3/TRBV12-4	TRBJ2-1	ASNIAGAGVSEQF
TRBV6-1	TRBJ2-1	ASSDFGGAVYNEQF
TRBV12-3/TRBV12-4	TRBJ2-1	ASRSTGTGADNEQF
TRBV9	TRBJ1-1	ASSALLSGTEAF
TRBV3-1	TRBJ2-1	ASSQASGGGPRGSYNEQF
TRBV5-1	TRBJ2-2	ASSLAGQANTGELF
TRBV15	TRBJ2-2	ATRGRPGQKKNTGELF
TRBV20-1	TRBJ1-6	SARDGQGRTSPLH
TRBV10-3	TRBJ1-1	AISERTGGYAF
TRBV29-1	TRBJ1-5	SVGQGGNQPQH
TRBV6-5	TRBJ1-6	ASSYGPGQGGSPLH
TRBV5-1	TRBJ2-2	ASSPGQGLTGELF
TRBV20-1	TRBJ1-4	SAAFSTGKEKLF
TRBV11-1	TRBJ2-4	ASSLGLAGLGSPLAKNIQY
TRBV11-1	TRBJ1-1	ASSLGAATEAF
TRBV18	TRBJ1-1	ASSPGQANTEAF
TRBV24-1	TRBJ2-3	ATSGGTSGRATDTQY
TRBV5-5	TRBJ2-1	ASSLAGRGAPNNEQF
TRBV11-2	TRBJ2-3	ASSPGLAGELLKDTQY
TRBV11-1	TRBJ1-1	ASSVGTALSQGFSEAF
TRBV6-1	TRBJ1-4	ASRRDATNEKLF
TRBV5-1	TRBJ2-7	ASSLGGVWAYEQY
TRBV4-1	TRBJ1-2	ASSQVGRNYGYT
TRBV6-1	TRBJ2-4	ASSQDSLRVDIQY
TRBV5-1	TRBJ1-2	ASSPRTGGADSYGYT
TRBV6-1	TRBJ1-3	ASSLRPSGNTIY
TRBV12-3/TRBV12-4	TRBJ1-6	ASRGHNSPLH
TRBV20-1	TRBJ2-7	SARDPTDLAGGRSYEQY
TRBV4-2	TRBJ2-5	ASSQDPSGGGETQY
TRBV28	TRBJ2-5	ASSFWSGEPSETQY
TRBV6-4	TRBJ2-1	ASSVEAGAYNEQF
TRBV28	TRBJ2-3	ASSPTGGGALYTDTQY
TRBV20-1	TRBJ2-1	SARDIDISYNEQF
TRBV18	TRBJ1-2	ASSPGEDYGYT
TRBV2	TRBJ1-2	ASRGTGVYGYT
TRBV7-9	TRBJ2-5	ASSLAPDRVLETQY
TRBV14	TRBJ2-1	ASSLRTSGRYNEQF
TRBV9	TRBJ1-5	ASGRAGSNQPQH
TRBV6-1	TRBJ2-7	ASSRQGRYEQY